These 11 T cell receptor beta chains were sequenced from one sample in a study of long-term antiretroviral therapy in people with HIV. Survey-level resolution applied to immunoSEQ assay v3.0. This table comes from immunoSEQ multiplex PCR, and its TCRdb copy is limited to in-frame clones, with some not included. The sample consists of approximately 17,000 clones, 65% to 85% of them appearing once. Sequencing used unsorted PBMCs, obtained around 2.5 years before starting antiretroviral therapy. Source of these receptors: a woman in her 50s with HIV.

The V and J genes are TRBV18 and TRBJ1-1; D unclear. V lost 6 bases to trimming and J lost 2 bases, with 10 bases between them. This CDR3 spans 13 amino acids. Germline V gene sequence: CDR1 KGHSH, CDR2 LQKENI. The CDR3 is CASSSNFNTEAFF. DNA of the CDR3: TGTGCCAGCTCTTCGAACTTTAACACTGAAGCTTTCTTT.

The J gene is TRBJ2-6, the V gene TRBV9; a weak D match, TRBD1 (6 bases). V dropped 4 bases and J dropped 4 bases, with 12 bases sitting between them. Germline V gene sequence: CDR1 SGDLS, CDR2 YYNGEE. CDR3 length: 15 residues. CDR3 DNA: TGTGCCAGCAGCTCACAGGGTTCAGGGGCCAACGTCCTGACTTTC. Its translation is CASSSQGSGANVLTF.

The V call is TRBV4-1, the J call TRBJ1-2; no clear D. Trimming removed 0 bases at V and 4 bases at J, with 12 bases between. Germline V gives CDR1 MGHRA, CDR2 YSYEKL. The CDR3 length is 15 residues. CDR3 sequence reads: CASSQDPRDTYGYTF. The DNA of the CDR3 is TGCGCCAGCAGCCAAGATCCTCGAGACACCTATGGCTACACCTTC.

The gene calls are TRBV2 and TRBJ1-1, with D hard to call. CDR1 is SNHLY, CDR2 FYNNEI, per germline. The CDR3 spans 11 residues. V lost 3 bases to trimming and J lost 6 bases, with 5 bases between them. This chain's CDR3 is CASSDGPEAFF. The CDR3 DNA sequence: TGTGCCAGCAGTGATGGCCCTGAAGCTTTCTTT.

The CDR3 DNA is TGTGCCAGCAAGGGGTCCGGGGCGGGGGAGGAAAAACTGTTTTTT. It encodes CASKGSGAGEEKLFF. The V call is TRBV6-5, the J call TRBJ1-4, with a weak D call TRBD1 (5 bases). The V end lost 7 bases, the J end lost 8 bases, and 20 bases lay between the germline ends. There are 15 residues in the CDR3. Germline V gives CDR1 MNHEY, CDR2 SVGAGI.

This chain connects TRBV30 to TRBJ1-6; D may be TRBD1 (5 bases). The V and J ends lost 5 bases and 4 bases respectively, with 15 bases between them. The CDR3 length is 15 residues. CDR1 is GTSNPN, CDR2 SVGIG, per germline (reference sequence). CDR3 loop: CAWGEGVLYNSPLHF. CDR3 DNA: TGTGCCTGGGGGGAAGGGGTTCTATATAATTCACCCCTCCACTTT.

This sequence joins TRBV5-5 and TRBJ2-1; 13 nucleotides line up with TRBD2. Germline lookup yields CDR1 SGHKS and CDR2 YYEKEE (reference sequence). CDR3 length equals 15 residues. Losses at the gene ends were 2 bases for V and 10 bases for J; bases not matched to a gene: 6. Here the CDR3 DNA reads TGTGCCAGCAGCTTCGGGACTAGCGGGGTCGGAGAGCAGTTCTTC. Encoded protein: CASSFGTSGVGEQFF.

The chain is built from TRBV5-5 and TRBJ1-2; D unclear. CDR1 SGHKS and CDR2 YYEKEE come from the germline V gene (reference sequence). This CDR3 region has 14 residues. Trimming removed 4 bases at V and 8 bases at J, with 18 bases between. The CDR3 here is CASSIRASPQGYTF. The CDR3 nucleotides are TGTGCCAGCAGCATCCGGGCTTCCCCCCAAGGCTACACCTTC.

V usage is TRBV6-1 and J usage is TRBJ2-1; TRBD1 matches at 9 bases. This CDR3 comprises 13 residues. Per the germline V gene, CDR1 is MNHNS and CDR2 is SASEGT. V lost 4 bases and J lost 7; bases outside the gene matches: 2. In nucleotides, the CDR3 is TGTGCCAGCAGTGGGACAGGGGTGAATGAGCAGTTCTTC. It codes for CASSGTGVNEQFF.

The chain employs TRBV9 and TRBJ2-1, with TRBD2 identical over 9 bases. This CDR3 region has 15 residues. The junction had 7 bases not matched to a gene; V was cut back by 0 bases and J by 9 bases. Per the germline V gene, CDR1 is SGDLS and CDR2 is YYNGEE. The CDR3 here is CASSVGASGDLEQFF. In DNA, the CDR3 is TGTGCCAGCAGCGTAGGAGCTAGCGGGGACCTTGAGCAGTTCTTC.

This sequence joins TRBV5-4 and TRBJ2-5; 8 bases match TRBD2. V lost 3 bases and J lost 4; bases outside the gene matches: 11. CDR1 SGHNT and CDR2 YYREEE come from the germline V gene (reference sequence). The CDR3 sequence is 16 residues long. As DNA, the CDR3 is TGTGCCAGCAGCTCGGTAGCGGGGCTCCCAGGAGAGACCCAGTACTTC. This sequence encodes CASSSVAGLPGETQYF. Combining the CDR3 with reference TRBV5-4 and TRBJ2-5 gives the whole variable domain ETGVTQSPTHLIKTRGQQVTLRCSSQSGHNTVSWYQQALGQGPQFIFQYYREEENGRGNFPPRFSGLQFPNYSSELNVNALELDDSALYLCASSSVAGLPGETQYFGPGTRLLVL.